The 22 T cell receptor beta chains below come from one sample, sequenced in a study of molecular identifiers for immune sequencing clone quantification. TCRdb ran MiXCR on the PCR reads and lists one entry per CDR3 protein. Of about 100,000 distinct CDR3 sequences in the sample, roughly 21% are singletons; the top ten hold about 0.95%. The source material was naive CD8+ T cells from blood, with Jurkat cell RNA spiked in. Subset in this sample: FACS-sorted CD8+CD4-CCR7+CD45RA+ naive T cells. The receptors shown here come from a human donor in good health. Some libraries in this study had Jurkat cell RNA spiked in.

This clonotype was recorded at least ten times. The chain joins TRBV9 to TRBJ2-3; unclear D gene. The CDR3 extends over 15 amino acids. V was cut by 2 bases and J by 6 bases, with 16 bases left in between. Germline lookup yields CDR1 SGDLS and CDR2 YYNGEE. CDR3 sequence (DNA): TGTGCCAGCAGCGTTTCTGAGGTGGTTCCGGATACGCAGTATTTT. Protein product: CASSVSEVVPDTQYF.

This clonotype showed up many times. The J gene is TRBJ2-3, the V gene TRBV12-3 or TRBV12-4; TRBD2 agrees at 7 bases. The CDR3 sequence is 18 residues long. V trimming: 6 bases; J trimming: 6 bases; junction bases outside the gene matches: 21. This chain's CDR3 is CASRAGDGYRKKGDTQYF. For the CDR3, the DNA is TGTGCCAGCAGGGCGGGGGACGGCTACCGGAAAAAAGGTGATACGCAGTATTTT.

This clonotype showed up many times. This rearrangement joins TRBV6-2 or TRBV6-3 to TRBJ2-4; D is ambiguous. The CDR3 is 16 residues long. The V gene lost 0 bases and the J gene lost 3 bases, with 12 bases spanning the gap. Germline lookup yields CDR1 MNHEY and CDR2 SVGEGT. CDR3 region: CASSYSISDLKNIQYF. In nucleotides, the CDR3 is TGTGCCAGCAGTTACTCGATTTCCGACCTCAAAAACATTCAGTACTTC.

Many counts were recorded for this clonotype. The gene calls are TRBV4-3 and TRBJ2-7, with TRBD2 as a possible D gene (6 bases). Looked up from germline, CDR1 is LGHNA and CDR2 is YSLEER. The CDR3 sequence is 16 residues long. V gave up 2 bases and J gave up 0 bases, with 14 bases separating them. As DNA, the CDR3 is TGCGCCAGCAGCCAATGGGCCGGGGGTAGCTCCTACGAGCAGTACTTC. This encodes CASSQWAGGSSYEQYF.

This clonotype was recorded a few times. The gene calls are TRBV6-7 and TRBJ2-2; 11 bases fit TRBD2. TRBV6-7 is recorded as an ORF, its role being uncertain. Trimming cost V 0 bases and J 3 bases; bases outside gene matches: 9. The CDR3 length is 19 residues. CDR3: CASSYSDPGLAVHTGELFF. The CDR3 DNA sequence: TGTGCCAGCAGTTACTCAGATCCGGGACTAGCGGTTCACACCGGGGAGCTGTTTTTT.

This clonotype has just a few counts. The rearrangement links TRBV21-1 to TRBJ2-3; TRBD1 is the table's D call and was not checked against the DNA. TRBV21-1 is a pseudogene locus. This CDR3 region has 16 residues. This chain's CDR3 is CASSKSRDRATDTQYF. The CDR3 bases are TGTGCCAGCAGCAAATCTAGGGACAGGGCCACAGATACGCAGTATTTT.

This clonotype was detected many times. The chain has TRBV4-3 and TRBJ2-2; 7 bases line up with TRBD2. This CDR3 is built from 15 residues. Germline CDR1 LGHNA, CDR2 YSLEER. V shed 0 bases, J shed 8 bases, and the junction held 6 bases outside the gene matches. The CDR3 DNA is TGCGCCAGCAGCCAAGAAGGGAGGGCCGGTGGGGAGCTGTTTTTT. Amino acids: CASSQEGRAGGELFF.

This clonotype was counted many times. This chain joins TRBV29-1 and TRBJ2-3, with D tentatively TRBD2 (6 bases). Trimming removed 4 bases from V and 2 bases from J, with 10 bases in between. Germline loops: CDR1 SQVTM, CDR2 ANQGSEA. The CDR3 sequence is 13 residues long. The CDR3 nucleotides are TGCAGCGTTGCCGGGGACTCCACAGATACGCAGTATTTT. Protein sequence: CSVAGDSTDTQYF.

This clonotype has a count of ten or more. The chain has TRBV6-6 and TRBJ2-5; D gene unclear. Germline-derived CDR1 and CDR2 are MNHNY and SVGAGI (reference sequence). The ends were cut back, 6 bases at V and 4 bases at J, with 12 bases in the middle. This CDR3 is 13 amino acids long. The CDR3 spells CASSPLPRETQYF. The CDR3 nucleotides are TGTGCCAGCAGCCCGCTACCCAGAGAGACCCAGTACTTC.

The gene calls are TRBV11-2 and TRBJ2-4; 10 positions agree with TRBD2. The CDR3 length is 15 residues. From germline, CDR1 is SGHAT and CDR2 FQNNGV. V trimming: 3 bases; J trimming: 7 bases; junction bases outside the gene matches: 6. DNA for the CDR3: TGTGCCAGCAGCTTTTCGGTACTAGCGGGGAACATTCAGTACTTC. Protein sequence: CASSFSVLAGNIQYF.

This clonotype was seen more than once but under ten times. The genes are TRBV28 and TRBJ1-1; D might be TRBD1 (6 bases). Germline CDR1 MDHEN, CDR2 SYDVKM. CDR3 length: 15 residues. The germline V and J ends were trimmed by 5 bases and 5 bases, with 18 bases remaining between them. The CDR3 DNA reads TGTGCCAGCAGTCTAAGGCAGGGGCTGAGGACTGAAGCTTTCTTT. This sequence encodes CASSLRQGLRTEAFF.

This clonotype has a count of ten or more. The J gene is TRBJ2-7, the V gene TRBV28; 8 bases are shared with TRBD2. The J segment lost 1 base and the V segment lost 5 bases, leaving 4 bases of the junction unmatched. This CDR3 region has 14 residues. Germline CDR1 MDHEN, CDR2 SYDVKM. The CDR3, as DNA: TGTGCCAGCAGTCTAACTAGCGGATCCTACGAGCAGTACTTC. Translation gives CASSLTSGSYEQYF.

This clonotype was seen more than once but under ten times. This may be a read error, as it is one base from a much larger clone. This CDR3 is missing its conserved last phenylalanine or tryptophan, likely due to a read error. The chain has TRBV4-3 and TRBJ2-5; D is perhaps TRBD2 (5 bases). The germline gives CDR1 LGHNA, CDR2 YSLEER. The CDR3 contains 15 residues. V lost 1 base, J lost 5 bases, and 14 bases lay in between. The CDR3 reads CASSQAVSGWETQYS. The CDR3 bases are TGCGCCAGCAGCCAAGCCGTGAGCGGTTGGGAGACCCAGTACTCC.

Many counts were recorded for this clonotype. The chain joins TRBV20-1 to TRBJ2-5, with 8 bases lining up with TRBD2. Germline CDR1 reads DFQATT; CDR2 reads SNEGSKA (reference sequence). After removal of 0 bases from V and 1 base from J, the junction contained 4 bases not matched to a gene. The CDR3 runs 15 residues. CDR3 in amino acids: CSARDPGGPQETQYF. DNA for the CDR3: TGCAGTGCTAGAGACCCGGGGGGGCCCCAAGAGACCCAGTACTTC.

This clonotype was seen many times. The V and J genes are TRBV3-1 and TRBJ2-3; 8 bases map to TRBD1. Germline V CDR1 and CDR2: LGHDT, YNNKEL (reference sequence). The length of the CDR3 is 15 residues. V shed 1 base and J 1 base; nucleotides not matched to a gene: 1. In DNA form, the CDR3 reads TGTGCCAGCAGCCAAGGGGGACAGGGCACAGATACGCAGTATTTT. Translation: CASSQGGQGTDTQYF.

This clonotype was picked up many times. The chain links TRBV4-1 to TRBJ2-3, with 7 bases fitting TRBD1. Per the germline V gene, CDR1 is MGHRA and CDR2 is YSYEKL. V gave up 0 bases and J gave up 0 bases; unmatched junction bases: 6. The CDR3 contains 17 residues. CDR3 DNA: TGCGCCAGCAGCCAAGAAGGGGGCCACATTAGCACAGATACGCAGTATTTT. The encoded protein is CASSQEGGHISTDTQYF.

Notes on this clonotype: A much larger clone is a single base away; this may be a read error. The rearrangement links TRBV7-6 to TRBJ2-7, with 7 nucleotides matching TRBD2. V dropped 2 bases and J dropped 4; count of bases not matched to a gene: 2. Germline CDR1 is SGHVS and CDR2 is FNYEAQ. The CDR3 runs 13 residues. This chain's CDR3 is CASSLREGYEQYF. The CDR3 DNA follows: TGTGCCAGCAGCTTAAGGGAGGGGTACGAGCAGTACTTC.

This chain connects TRBV6-5 to TRBJ2-2, with 9 bases lining up with TRBD1. Germline CDR1 reads MNHEY; CDR2 reads SVGAGI. Trimming took 2 bases from V and 5 from J; bases not matched to a gene: 6. The CDR3 is made up of 16 amino acids. The CDR3 protein is CASSYPAGTGTGELFF. In nucleotides, the CDR3 is TGTGCCAGCAGTTACCCCGCCGGGACAGGGACCGGGGAGCTGTTTTTT.

The chain is built from TRBV27 and TRBJ2-7; D is possibly TRBD2 (5 bases). Germline loops: CDR1 MNHEY, CDR2 SMNVEV (reference sequence). Trimming cost V 3 bases and J 3 bases, with 12 bases left between them. This CDR3 has 14 residues. The CDR3 reads CASSFRGSIYEQYF. The CDR3, as DNA: TGTGCCAGCAGTTTCCGAGGGAGTATCTACGAGCAGTACTTC.

This clonotype was observed at least ten times. V and J are TRBV7-9 and TRBJ2-7; the D call may be TRBD1 or TRBD2 (5 bases each). The germline V gene has CDR1 SEHNR and CDR2 FQNEAQ (reference sequence). There are 15 residues in the CDR3. Trimming removed 5 bases at V and 6 bases at J, with 20 bases between. The CDR3 loop is CASSPPGALGREQYF. CDR3 nucleotides: TGTGCCAGCAGCCCACCCGGGGCTTTAGGGCGCGAGCAGTACTTC. The whole variable domain, remainder taken from reference TRBV7-9 and TRBJ2-7, is DTGVSQNPRHKITKRGQNVTFRCDPISEHNRLYWYRQTLGQGPEFLTYFQNEAQLEKSRLLSDRFSAERPKGSFSTLEIQRTEQGDSAMYLCASSPPGALGREQYFGPGTRLTVT.

There are many counts of this clonotype. The chain uses TRBV11-2 and TRBJ2-4; D remains unclear. The CDR3 has 15 residues. V was clipped by 1 base and J by 1 base, with 8 bases between them. CDR1 and CDR2 (germline): SGHAT, FQNNGV. The CDR3: CASSLAGQAKNIQYF. CDR3 sequence (DNA): TGTGCCAGCAGCTTAGCTGGTCAGGCCAAAAACATTCAGTACTTC.

In its sample, this clonotype was seen many times. The chain carries TRBV25-1 and TRBJ2-1; D might be TRBD2 (5 bases). Germline V CDR1 and CDR2: MGHDK, SYGVNS. V lost 1 base to trimming and J lost 14 bases, with 15 bases between them. The CDR3 loop spans 13 amino acids. CDR3 in DNA: TGTGCCAGCAGTGAATTTGGAGGAGCCGCGGAGTTCTTC. Translated, it gives CASSEFGGAAEFF.